This T cell receptor beta chain was documented in a study of human T cells and chemical hapten exposure. This sample's time point: patch test 1, 2 weeks after DPC sensitization. This sample's treatment: therapeutic diphenylcyclopropenone sensitization with weekly scalp DPC. A single record per CDR3 protein comes from TCRdb applying MiXCR to the RACE reads. The data show tens of thousands of distinct CDR3 sequences, 10% to 15% seen once. This clonotype was detected ten times or more. The sequence was collected from an older woman with alopecia areata. Some clones in this sample may be carry-over from other donors' samples. The specimen comprised whole blood, sampled in connection with sensitization to the hapten diphenylcyclopropenone (DPC).

The CDR3 DNA is TGTGCCACCAGAACCAACCGGGACAGGGGCTTCGAGACCCAGTACTTC. Its protein product is CATRTNRDRGFETQYF. The V and J genes are TRBV24-1 and TRBJ2-5; 10 bases match TRBD1. The V gene's germline CDR1 is KGHDR and CDR2 SFDVKD. The V gene end was trimmed by 7 bases and the J gene end by 5 bases; junction bases not matched to a gene: 12. The CDR3 is made up of 16 amino acids.